This T cell receptor (beta chain) is from a study of blood T cells in healthy people across ages. Study findings and constraints: Percentage of naive T cells showed a strong correlation with TCR beta diversity.

With respect to this clonotype: What it binds is unknown.

Together with a sample-barcoded 5' primer, a J-beta primer mix was included in a second PCR lasting about 6 to 11 cycles. TCRdb fed the 5' RACE reads into MiXCR, producing one record per CDR3 protein. The profile shows fewer than 650,000 distinct CDR3 sequences, over 25% of them singletons. V dropped 5 bases and J dropped 0 bases, with 11 bases sitting between them. CDR3 length equals 14 residues. Looked up from germline, CDR1 is MNHEY and CDR2 is SMNVEV (reference sequence). This same sample was also part of a study on T cells of mothers and their children. That publication notes: The study sampled a few healthy Caucasian mothers and their six children. RNA extracted was entirely used for cDNA synthesis, approximately 1.6 ug per 15 ul. Among related mother-child pairs, overlap was slightly higher than in unrelated pairs, though not significantly.

V gene TRBV27 combines with J gene TRBJ2-7; D not certain. The origin of this receptor is a boy between 2 and 10 years old in good health. Sample: blood. DNA for the CDR3: TGTGCCAGCAGTCCCAAAAGAAGCTCCTACGAGCAGTACTTC. This codes for CASSPKRSSYEQYF.